This passage covers 20 T cell receptor beta chains from one sample sequenced in a study of CD8+ T cells in alopecia areata. As to treatment: oral pan-JAK inhibitor, 5-10 mg twice daily. Sequencing used cDNA as its template, made by extracting RNA and reverse transcribing it. The data were produced by immunoSEQ multiplex PCR, yet TCRdb's version contains in-frame clones alone and is incomplete. The sample shows roughly 120,000 clones, around 56% of them seen only once. The sample was CD4+ T cells sorted from blood, taken at week 4, from a patient treated with tofacitinib. The receptor set was obtained from a human donor with alopecia areata.

This clone came up a few times. The V call is TRBV7-3, the J call TRBJ1-2; D is unresolved. V lost 0 bases and J lost 6, with 8 bases in between. Germline values: CDR1 SGHTA, CDR2 FQGTGA. CDR3 length: 13 amino acids. CDR3: CASSLTGRDGYTF. Here the CDR3 DNA reads TGTGCCAGCAGCTTAACAGGGAGGGATGGCTACACCTTC.

The rearrangement links TRBV5-1 to TRBJ2-7; D remains unclear. V was clipped by 4 bases and J by 2 bases, with 13 bases between them. The CDR3 runs 14 residues. In germline, CDR1 is SGHRS, CDR2 YFSETQ. This chain's CDR3 is CASSPHSQTYEQYF. In DNA, the CDR3 is TGCGCCAGCAGCCCCCACTCACAAACCTACGAGCAGTACTTC.

In its sample, this clone was seen a few times. The chain combines TRBV30 with TRBJ1-6; 9 nucleotides agree with TRBD1. Germline V gives CDR1 GTSNPN, CDR2 SVGIG (reference sequence). CDR3 length: 14 residues. The V segment lost 3 bases and the J segment 8 bases; nucleotides outside the gene matches: 5. CDR3 in amino acids: CAWRRQGDDSPLHF. The CDR3 region has the DNA TGTGCCTGGAGAAGACAGGGGGATGATTCACCCCTCCACTTT.

CDR3 sequence (DNA): TGCAGCGTTGGTAAAGGGTTCTCTGGGTCTAGCTATGGCTACACCTTC. Its protein is CSVGKGFSGSSYGYTF. The chain couples TRBV29-1 to TRBJ1-2; D is unclear. V gave up 4 bases and J gave up 4 bases, with 22 bases separating them. CDR3 size: 16 residues. Germline CDR1 is SQVTM and CDR2 is ANQGSEA. Together with reference TRBV29-1 and TRBJ1-2, the CDR3 gives the full variable domain: SAVISQKPSRDICQRGTSLTIQCQVDSQVTMMFWYRQQPGQSLTLIATANQGSEATYESGFVIDKFPISRPNLTFSTLTVSNMSPEDSSIYLCSVGKGFSGSSYGYTFGSGTRLTVV.

The table lists this clone with a count of one. This chain uses TRBV7-2 with TRBJ2-5, with D possibly matching TRBD1 (5 bases). In germline, CDR1 is SGHTA, CDR2 FQGNSA. CDR3 size: 14 residues. The V and J ends lost 5 bases and 0 bases respectively, with 10 bases between them. The DNA for the CDR3 is TGTGCCAGCAGCCCGAGACAGAACCAAGAGACCCAGTACTTC. It codes for CASSPRQNQETQYF.

This clone was counted between two and nine times. The chain couples TRBV14 to TRBJ2-3, with a possible D match to TRBD2 (7 bases). Trimming cost V 0 bases and J 1 base, with 14 bases left between them. The CDR3 totals 17 residues. Germline CDR1 reads SGHDN; CDR2 reads FVKESK. The CDR3 is CASSQDSAGARTDTQYF. CDR3 nucleotide sequence: TGTGCCAGCAGCCAAGATTCGGCGGGGGCCCGCACAGATACGCAGTATTTT.

The chain joins TRBV4-1 to TRBJ1-5; D ambiguous. Germline CDR1 and CDR2: MGHRA and YSYEKL. V was trimmed by 4 bases and J by 6 bases, leaving 13 bases between them. This CDR3 has 14 amino acids. The DNA of the CDR3 is TGCGCCAGCAGCCTCGGGAGGCGGGCTCAGCCCCAGCATTTT. Protein sequence: CASSLGRRAQPQHF.

This clone was counted between two and nine times. The rearrangement uses TRBV5-6 and TRBJ2-6; no definite D call. The CDR3 totals 17 residues. From germline, CDR1 is SGHDT and CDR2 YYEEEE. The V end was cut by 4 bases, the J end by 1 base, with 15 bases between. CDR3 nucleotide sequence: TGTGCCAGCAGCCTGGACCCTCGAGGATCTGGGGCCAACGTCCTGACTTTC. Protein product: CASSLDPRGSGANVLTF.

This chain joins TRBV5-1 and TRBJ1-5, with no clear D. Trimming took off 9 bases at V and 7 bases at J, with 17 bases between the two ends. CDR3 length equals 13 residues. Germline CDR1 reads SGHRS; CDR2 reads YFSETQ. CDR3 nucleotide sequence: TGCGCCACCTCTCCGACCGTTGGGCAGCCCCAGCATTTT. It specifies CATSPTVGQPQHF.

J is TRBJ2-1 and V is TRBV29-1; D tentatively reads TRBD1 or TRBD2 (5 bases each). The CDR3 sequence is 14 residues long. Trimming took 4 bases from V and 9 from J, leaving 19 bases between them. The germline gives CDR1 SQVTM, CDR2 ANQGSEA. The CDR3 is CSVGGTPTGSEQFF. The CDR3 DNA reads as TGCAGCGTTGGGGGGACCCCCACGGGAAGTGAGCAGTTCTTC.

The rearrangement links TRBV5-4 to TRBJ2-7; D is possibly TRBD1 (6 bases). CDR3 length equals 15 residues. CDR1 and CDR2 from the germline V gene are SGHNT and YYREEE (reference sequence). V lost 2 bases and J lost 0, with 12 bases in between. The CDR3 region has the DNA TGTGCCAGCAGCTTTCTCCAGGGGCTCTCCTACGAGCAGTACTTC. Translating it yields CASSFLQGLSYEQYF.

This clone was counted only a few times. As DNA, the CDR3 is TGCAGCGTTGCAGCCGGGACAGGGGTCTCCTACGAGCAGTACTTC. Protein sequence: CSVAAGTGVSYEQYF. This chain uses TRBV29-1 with TRBJ2-7; TRBD1 matches at 10 bases. Looked up from germline, CDR1 is SQVTM and CDR2 is ANQGSEA. Losses at the gene ends were 4 bases for V and 0 bases for J; bases not matched to a gene: 6. The CDR3 consists of 15 residues.

This clone was recorded a few times. The chain recombines TRBV6-1 with TRBJ1-2; no clear D gene. CDR3 length: 15 amino acids. With 8 bases removed from V and 0 bases from J, the gap between germline ends came to 16 bases. CDR1 MNHNS and CDR2 SASEGT come from the germline V gene. The CDR3 nucleotides read TGTGCCAGCGCAGTAGCTCCGTCCACTAACTATGGCTACACCTTC. Translating it yields CASAVAPSTNYGYTF.

The gene calls are TRBV27 and TRBJ2-5, with a tentative D call TRBD2 (5 bases). Germline V lookup: CDR1 MNHEY, CDR2 SMNVEV (reference sequence). The CDR3 runs to 15 residues. V was clipped by 3 bases and J by 6 bases, with 17 bases between them. This CDR3 is CASSLDWRSGKTQYF. CDR3 coding DNA: TGTGCCAGCAGTTTGGATTGGAGGTCGGGGAAGACCCAGTACTTC.

This clone appeared a few times. The rearrangement joins TRBV7-3 to TRBJ1-2, with 9 nucleotides matching TRBD1. The CDR3 contains 12 residues. Germline CDR1 and CDR2: SGHTA and FQGTGA. Unmatched junction bases numbered 2, after V lost 4 bases and J lost 8 bases. The CDR3 coding sequence is TGTGCCAGCAGCTCCACAGGGGGCGGCTACACCTTC. Translation gives CASSSTGGGYTF. Full variable domain (remainder filled in from reference TRBV7-3 and TRBJ1-2): GAGVSQTPSNKVTEKGKYVELRCDPISGHTALYWYRQSLGQGPEFLIYFQGTGAADDSGLPNDRFFAVRPEGSVSTLKIQRTERGDSAVYLCASSSTGGGYTFGSGTRLTVV.

This clone was observed once. This chain uses TRBV5-1 with TRBJ2-7; D possibly corresponds to TRBD2 (6 bases). Germline V gene data show CDR1 as SGHRS and CDR2 as YFSETQ. The V and J ends lost 5 bases and 2 bases respectively, with 14 bases between them. The CDR3 spans 14 residues. CDR3 amino acids: CASRRRVEAYEQYF. In nucleotides, the CDR3 is TGCGCCAGCAGAAGGAGGGTTGAGGCCTACGAGCAGTACTTC.

This chain links TRBV14 with TRBJ2-2, with D possibly being TRBD2 (6 bases). V gave up 0 bases and J gave up 4 bases, with 12 bases separating them. Germline V gene lookup returns CDR1 SGHDN and CDR2 FVKESK. The CDR3 sequence is 16 residues long. Here the CDR3 reads CASSQDGGRSTGELFF. The CDR3 bases are TGTGCCAGCAGCCAAGATGGTGGGAGGAGCACCGGGGAGCTGTTTTTT.

The J gene is TRBJ1-2, the V gene TRBV30; no reliable D call. Germline V gene sequence: CDR1 GTSNPN, CDR2 SVGIG (reference sequence). V lost 0 bases and J 8 bases, leaving 10 bases between the germline ends. This CDR3 is 12 amino acids long. The CDR3 spells CAWSVLGRGYTF. The CDR3 DNA follows: TGTGCCTGGAGTGTACTGGGTAGGGGCTACACCTTC.

This CDR3 reads CASSYGDRDTEAFF. The CDR3 nucleotides read TGTGCCAGCAGTTATGGGGACAGGGACACTGAAGCTTTCTTT. The V and J genes are TRBV6-5 and TRBJ1-1; 9 nucleotides align to TRBD1. From germline, CDR1 is MNHEY and CDR2 SVGAGI. The CDR3 spans 14 residues. The J segment lost 3 bases and the V segment lost 3 bases, leaving 2 bases of the junction unmatched.

There are a few counts of this clone. The chain is built from TRBV29-1 and TRBJ2-7; 10 bases line up with TRBD1. Unmatched junction bases numbered 8, after V lost 4 bases and J lost 5 bases. Germline V gene sequence: CDR1 SQVTM, CDR2 ANQGSEA. The CDR3 is made up of 14 amino acids. The CDR3 is CSVVGQGFRNEQYF. The CDR3 DNA sequence: TGCAGCGTTGTGGGACAGGGGTTTCGGAACGAGCAGTACTTC.